A selection of T cell receptor beta chains follows, all from one sample in a study of cytomegalovirus exposure and HLA in healthy donors. The protocol was immunoSEQ multiplex PCR, while the TCRdb copy is restricted to in-frame clones and leaves out a portion. The table has about 200,000 clones, about 76% seen once; the top ten hold approximately 0.4%. Sample: PBMCs. The receptors here all came from a male donor in good health and CMV-seropositive. Each CDR3 is given without its conserved first and last residue. Clone size is shown for a subset of rows, as once, few, many or a class of expanded clone.

>TRBV7-3|once
ASSAAGTSSHTQY
>TRBV11-2|NA
ASSLGYRVITNYGYT
>TRBV27|NA
ASSTGTSGTNEQF
>TRBV27|NA
ASRQTTEGSYNEQF
>TRBV9|NA
ASSAIMGQGQGSYT
>TRBV18|NA
ASSEGTSGGPQF
>TRBV11-2|few
ASSHRGPYTEAF
>TRBV6-5|NA
ASSRQTDNSPLH
>TRBV5-6|NA
ASSVQFLRGSGNTIY
>TRBV18|NA
ASSTGTGPTEAF
>TRBV5-4|NA
ASSHGLAGGNEQF
>TRBV29-1|NA
SGTGGQGKAEAF
>TRBV9|NA
ASRPQPTSGGSRSYNEQF
>TRBV11-2|NA
ASSPRPGQASEQF
>TRBV9|NA
ASSPTGGSETQY
>TRBV6-6|once
ASSYSIGGTEAF
>TRBV6-4|NA
ASSVTRELNNEQF
>TRBV25-1|NA
ASSGGGNTEAF
>TRBV27|NA
ASSIPTSGRANEQF
>TRBV4-3|few
ASSRTSGSGHYEQY
>TRBV6-1|NA
AAEVSDSNYEQY
>TRBV6-5|NA
ASSYRGRTEAF
>TRBV18|few
ASSPDRDYGYT
>TRBV6-1|NA
ASSESGTGVITGELF
>TRBV19|NA
ASSTVAKTGNTEAF